This TCR beta chain was captured by sequencing in a study of radiation and T cells in renal cell carcinoma. Overall study findings and caveats: Only small tumor regions of around 1 g were sampled.

Germline CDR1 MNHNY, CDR2 SVGAGI (reference sequence). Trimming took 6 bases from V and 4 from J, leaving 18 bases between them. CDR3 length: 15 residues. Assay used: immunoSEQ multiplex PCR; TCRdb lists only in-frame clones, some missing. Among around 17,000 clones, under 70% were seen once, and the ten largest hold 9.7%. In the case of this clone: Its antigen is unknown.

Indicated treatment: treatment-naive control, cytoreductive nephrectomy. Treatment-naive patients without radiation supplied the control tumors at nephrectomy. The origin of this receptor is a man aged 40-50 years with renal cell carcinoma. Sequencing was performed on tumor tissue, taken from a patient whose treatment was nephrectomy without radiotherapy. The chain combines TRBV6-6 with TRBJ1-2, with a tentative D call TRBD1 (5 bases). The CDR3 spells CASRAGTNRSYGYTF. CDR3 nucleotides: TGTGCCAGCAGGGCCGGGACCAACCGGTCCTATGGCTACACCTTC.